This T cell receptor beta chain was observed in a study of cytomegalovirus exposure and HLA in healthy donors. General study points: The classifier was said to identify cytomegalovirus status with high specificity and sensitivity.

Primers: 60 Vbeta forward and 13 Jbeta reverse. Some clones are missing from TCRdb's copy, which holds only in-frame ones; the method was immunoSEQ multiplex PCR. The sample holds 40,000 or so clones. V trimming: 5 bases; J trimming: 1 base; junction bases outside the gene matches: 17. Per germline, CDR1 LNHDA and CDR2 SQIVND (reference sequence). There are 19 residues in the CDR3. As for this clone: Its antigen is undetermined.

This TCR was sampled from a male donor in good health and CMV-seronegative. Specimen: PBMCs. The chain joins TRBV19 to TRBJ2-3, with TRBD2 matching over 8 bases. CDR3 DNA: TGTGCCAGTAGTCTGGAGGGGACTAGTTCCTTGGCCCGCACAGATACGCAGTATTTT. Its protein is CASSLEGTSSLARTDTQYF.